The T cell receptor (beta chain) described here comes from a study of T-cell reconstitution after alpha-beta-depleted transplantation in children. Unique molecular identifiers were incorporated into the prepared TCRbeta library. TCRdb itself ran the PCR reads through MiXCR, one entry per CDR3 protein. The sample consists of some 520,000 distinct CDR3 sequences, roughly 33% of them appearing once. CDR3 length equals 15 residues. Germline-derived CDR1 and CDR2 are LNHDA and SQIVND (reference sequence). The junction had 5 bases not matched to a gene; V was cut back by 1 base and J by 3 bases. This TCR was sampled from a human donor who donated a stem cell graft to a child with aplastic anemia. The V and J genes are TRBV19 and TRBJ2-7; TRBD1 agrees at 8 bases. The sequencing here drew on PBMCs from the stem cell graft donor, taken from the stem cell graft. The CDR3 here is CASSIGHDRGYEQYV. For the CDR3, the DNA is TGTGCCAGTAGTATAGGGCACGACAGGGGCTACGAGCAGTACGTC.